The rows below give T cell receptor beta chains drawn from one sample of a study of T cell responses to AZD1222 COVID-19 vaccine. Clones were read by immunoSEQ multiplex PCR, and TCRdb kept only the in-frame ones, dropping some. This repertoire shows 97,000 or so clones, 84% found once; its top ten account for over 15%. Sequenced material: peripheral blood, taken on day 0 of AZD1222 vaccination. Receptor source: an adult in good health. Both conserved end residues are part of each CDR3. Each record gives: J gene, D gene, V gene, clone size, CDR3 DNA, CDR3 protein. A D gene is named only where the DNA matches it firmly. Size is omitted from some rows. Given values are once, few, many or a class for expanded clones.

TRBJ1-5 . TRBV21-1 few TGTGCCAGCAGCATTCTCACAGGGGGCCTCAATCAGCCCCAGCATTTT CASSILTGGLNQPQHF
TRBJ2-3 . TRBV7-9 . TGTGCCAGCAGCTTATTGGCAGGGACCACAGATACGCAGTATTTT CASSLLAGTTDTQYF
TRBJ1-2 TRBD1 TRBV19 . TGTGCCAGTCGAACCGGTCTCGGACAGGGGGAAATTGGCTACACCTTC CASRTGLGQGEIGYTF
TRBJ1-1 . TRBV12-3/TRBV12-4 . TGTGCCAGCACTCGGGGGGGGACAGAAGCTTTCTTT CASTRGGTEAFF
TRBJ2-3 . TRBV5-1 . TGCGCCAGCACCTTGGGGGGCACAGATACGCAGTATTTT CASTLGGTDTQYF
TRBJ1-1 . TRBV14 . TGTGCCAGCAGCCAAGAAGCTCCCCCGGGGACTGAAGCTTTCTTT CASSQEAPPGTEAFF
TRBJ2-3 . TRBV3-1/TRBV3-2 . TGTGCCAGCAGCCAAACGGGGCTAGTGAATACGCAGTATTTT CASSQTGLVNTQYF
TRBJ2-5 TRBD1 TRBV5-1 few TGCGCCAGCAGCTTGGAGGGGACAGGGGAAGAGACCCAGTACTTC CASSLEGTGEETQYF
TRBJ1-2 . TRBV19 once TGTGCCAGTAGTATTCGGATGGGAGCTAACTATGGCTACACCTTC CASSIRMGANYGYTF
TRBJ2-5 TRBD2 TRBV5-1 . TGCGCCAGCAGCTTGGTGACTAGCGGGAAACAAGAGACCCAGTACTTC CASSLVTSGKQETQYF
TRBJ1-1 TRBD1 TRBV28 once TGTGCCAGCAGCTTACAGGGGCGGGGCACTGAAGCTTTCTTT CASSLQGRGTEAFF
TRBJ2-7 . TRBV19 once TGTGCCAGTAGTATCACCGTAGCGTACGAGCAGTACTTC CASSITVAYEQYF
TRBJ1-2 TRBD1 TRBV6-5 . TGTGCCAGCAAGGATACAGGGGCGCTGGGCTATGGCTACACCTTC CASKDTGALGYGYTF
TRBJ1-1 . TRBV27 . TGTGCCAGCAGCCGCCCGTCGGACACTGAAGCTTTCTTT CASSRPSDTEAFF
TRBJ1-2 . TRBV6-5 . TGTGCCAGCAGTCACGGGGTGGACTATGGCTACACCTTC CASSHGVDYGYTF
TRBJ2-3 TRBD2 TRBV2 . TGTGCCAGCTTACGGGAGGGCCCCTCAGATACGCAGTATTTT CASLREGPSDTQYF
TRBJ2-5 . TRBV5-8 . TGTGCCAGCAGCTTGTTTGGGCGCGGTCTCGGGCCCAAATTGGAGACCCAGTACTTC CASSLFGRGLGPKLETQYF
TRBJ1-2 TRBD1 TRBV5-1 . TGCGCCAGCAGCCCCACAGGGGGCGCATCCCCCCATGGCTACACCTTC CASSPTGGASPHGYTF
TRBJ2-1 . TRBV7-2 . TGTGCCAGCAGCCAAGGGGGGAGCTCCTACAATGAGCAGTTCTTC CASSQGGSSYNEQFF
TRBJ1-1 . TRBV27 . TGTGCCAGCAGAAAGGAGCGGCTGATGAACACTGAAGCTTTCTTT CASRKERLMNTEAFF
TRBJ1-1 . TRBV12-3/TRBV12-4 . TGTGCCAGCAGTTTAGGGGAGTGGACTGAAGCTTTCTTT CASSLGEWTEAFF
TRBJ2-1 TRBD1 TRBV19 . TGTGCCAGTAGTATACAGGGGGCGGGTGAGCAGTTCTTC CASSIQGAGEQFF
TRBJ1-1 . TRBV11-3 few TGTGCCAGCAGCGGAAGACAACTTCCGAACACTGAAGCTTTCTTT CASSGRQLPNTEAFF
TRBJ2-2 . TRBV5-1 . TGCGCCAGCAGCTCTGGACAGCCGAACACCGGGGAGCTGTTTTTT CASSSGQPNTGELFF
TRBJ1-2 TRBD1 TRBV7-2 . TGTGCCAGCAGCACGGGACAGCGAGTCTATGGCTACACCTTC CASSTGQRVYGYTF
TRBJ2-2 . TRBV6-2/TRBV6-3 once TGTGCCAGCAGTTCCCTCGGTTGGAACACCGGGGAGCTGTTTTTT CASSSLGWNTGELFF
TRBJ1-2 . TRBV6-1 . TGTGCCAGCAGTGAAAGGGCCCAGGTCGGCTACACCTTC CASSERAQVGYTF
TRBJ2-3 . TRBV10-3 once TGTGCCACCGAAAGGAAGCGGCCAGATACGCAGTATTTT CATERKRPDTQYF
TRBJ2-2 . TRBV6-5 . TGTGCCACCCGAGGTACAGCCATAAACACCGGGGAGCTGTTTTTT CATRGTAINTGELFF
TRBJ1-2 TRBD1 TRBV10-3 . TGTGCCATCAGACCAGGGGGCTATGGCTACACCTTC CAIRPGGYGYTF
TRBJ2-1 TRBD2 TRBV29-1 . TGCAGCGTTAACGCGGGAGGCAATGAGCAGTTCTTC CSVNAGGNEQFF
TRBJ2-1 . TRBV3-1/TRBV3-2 once TGTGCCAGCAGCCATCAGGGGAATGAGCAGTTCTTC CASSHQGNEQFF
TRBJ1-5 TRBD1 TRBV5-8 . TGTGCCAGCAGCCCCGGGACAGCTTATCAGCCCCAGCATTTT CASSPGTAYQPQHF
TRBJ2-6 . TRBV12-5 . TGTGCTAGTGGTTTGGCCAAAATCGCCGTCGATGATTTATCTGGGGCCAACGTCCTGACTTTC CASGLAKIAVDDLSGANVLTF
TRBJ2-3 . TRBV6-2/TRBV6-3 . TGTGCCAGCAGTACTAGCCCGATTACGCAGTATTTT CASSTSPITQYF
TRBJ1-3 . TRBV6-5 . TGTGCCACAAAGGCGAACTCTGGAAACACCATATATTTT CATKANSGNTIYF
TRBJ2-2 . TRBV3-1/TRBV3-2 few TGTGCCAGCAGCTCTGCGGGCCGGAAGAACACCGGGGAGCTGTTTTTT CASSSAGRKNTGELFF
TRBJ1-1 . TRBV5-1 . TGCGCCAGCAAGTCGGGGTCCTGGGATATGAACACTGAAGCTTTCTTT CASKSGSWDMNTEAFF
TRBJ2-1 TRBD1 TRBV7-9 few TGTGCCAGCAGCCTAGGGACAGGGGACACCTACAATGAGCAGTTCTTC CASSLGTGDTYNEQFF
TRBJ1-5 TRBD1 TRBV24-1 . TGTGCCACGAGGGAGGAAAGGGACAGGGCTAATAGCAATCAGCCCCAGCATTTT CATREERDRANSNQPQHF
TRBJ1-1 . TRBV11-2 . TGTGCCAGCAGCTTTTCGAGGTTTGAAGCTTTCTTT CASSFSRFEAFF
TRBJ2-3 . TRBV21-1 . TGTGCCAGCAGCAAACCCAACGTATTTCATACAGATACGCAGTATTTT CASSKPNVFHTDTQYF
TRBJ1-3 . TRBV7-8 . TGTGCCAGCAGCTTAGGTTCCGGTCAGGGCGGCTCTGGAAACACCATATATTTT CASSLGSGQGGSGNTIYF
TRBJ2-1 TRBD2 TRBV7-8 . TGTGCCAGCAGCTTAGCGAGCGGGAGGGAGCAGTTCTTC CASSLASGREQFF
TRBJ1-4 . TRBV4-3 once TGCGCCAGCAGCCCCGGCAGGGGTACTAATGAAAAACTGTTTTTT CASSPGRGTNEKLFF
TRBJ1-2 . TRBV3-1/TRBV3-2 . TGTGCCAGCAGCCAAGAATTAATCGTTGGGTTCCACTATGGCTACACCTTC CASSQELIVGFHYGYTF
TRBJ1-1 . TRBV7-6 many TGTGCCAGCAGCATCGGGATCGGGGGGAACACTGAAGCTTTCTTT CASSIGIGGNTEAFF
TRBJ1-1 . TRBV6-2/TRBV6-3 . TGTGCCAGCAGTTACCCCAGAGCTTTCTTT CASSYPRAFF
TRBJ2-5 . TRBV11-2 . TGTGCCAGCAGCTTAGGGGCTGAAAGAGAGACCCAGTACTTC CASSLGAERETQYF
TRBJ1-1 TRBD1 TRBV30 . TGTGCCTGGAGGACAGGGGGCGAGAACACTGAAGCTTTCTTT CAWRTGGENTEAFF
TRBJ2-3 . TRBV1 . TGCACCAGTATGTCGACGGCCTTCACAGATACGCAGTATTTT CTSMSTAFTDTQYF
TRBJ2-2 . TRBV5-1 . TGCGCCAGCAGCTTGTTCCCCGCGGGACACGGTGCCGGGGAGCTGTTTTTT CASSLFPAGHGAGELFF
TRBJ1-1 . TRBV29-1 . TGCAGCGTTGGGGGGGGTTGGAACACTGAAGCTTTCTTT CSVGGGWNTEAFF
TRBJ2-2 . TRBV29-1 . TGCAGCGTTGATCTACGGAACACCGGGGAGCTGTTTTTT CSVDLRNTGELFF
TRBJ2-3 . TRBV28 . TGTGCCAGCAGCCGGTCCCAGGGGTCGCAGTATTTT CASSRSQGSQYF
TRBJ1-1 . TRBV11-3 . TGTGCCAGCAGCCCCCGGGGCCCTGAAGCTTTCTTT CASSPRGPEAFF
TRBJ1-4 . TRBV5-1 few TGCGCCAGCAGCTTCTCCAGCGAATGGGGTGAAAAACTGTTTTTT CASSFSSEWGEKLFF
TRBJ1-1 TRBD1 TRBV18 . TGTGCCAGCTCATTTGACCGGGACAGTAACACTGAAGCTTTCTTT CASSFDRDSNTEAFF
TRBJ2-3 . TRBV5-1 . TGCGCCAGCAGCACGGGTCTCAGGGGAGATACGCAGTATTTT CASSTGLRGDTQYF
TRBJ1-1 . TRBV5-8 . TGTGCCAGCAGCTTATCCAGGGAAGCTTTCTTT CASSLSREAFF